This TCR beta chain was sequenced in a study of cytotoxic CD8 clonotypes in ibrutinib-treated CLL. The V gene's germline CDR1 is ENHRY and CDR2 SYGVKD. The CDR3 loop spans 13 amino acids. The V end was cut by 11 bases, the J end by 3 bases, with 13 bases between. Only in-frame clones appear in the TCRdb table, and some are missing; sequencing was by immunoSEQ multiplex PCR. Here the sample spans about 160,000 clones, more than 75% being singletons. The chain has TRBV10-3 and TRBJ2-2, with a tentative D call TRBD1 (6 bases). This sample comprised PBMCs, obtained after 12 months of ibrutinib treatment. The sequence derives from a human donor with chronic lymphocytic leukemia. Here the CDR3 reads CALRGQHTGELFF. CDR3 nucleotide sequence: TGTGCCCTTAGGGGACAACACACCGGGGAGCTGTTTTTT.